This T cell receptor (beta chain) comes out of a study of T cell responses to AZD1222 COVID-19 vaccine. Using immunoSEQ multiplex PCR, the repertoire was profiled, and TCRdb retains in-frame clones only, with some absent. The sample contains about 180,000 clones, approximately 91% of which appear only once. This clone was observed a few times. V lost 1 base and J 3 bases, leaving 18 bases between the germline ends. The CDR3 spans 18 residues. Germline V gene sequence: CDR1 MGHRA, CDR2 YSYEKL. This sequence was found in an adult who received the AZD1222 COVID-19 vaccine. V usage is TRBV4-1 and J usage is TRBJ2-2, with D possibly being TRBD1 (6 bases). Here the sequenced sample was peripheral blood, taken 28 days after the second AZD1222 dose. Here the CDR3 reads CASSQVRTGLADTGELFF. Here the CDR3 DNA reads TGCGCCAGCAGCCAAGTTAGAACAGGGCTTGCAGACACCGGGGAGCTGTTTTTT.